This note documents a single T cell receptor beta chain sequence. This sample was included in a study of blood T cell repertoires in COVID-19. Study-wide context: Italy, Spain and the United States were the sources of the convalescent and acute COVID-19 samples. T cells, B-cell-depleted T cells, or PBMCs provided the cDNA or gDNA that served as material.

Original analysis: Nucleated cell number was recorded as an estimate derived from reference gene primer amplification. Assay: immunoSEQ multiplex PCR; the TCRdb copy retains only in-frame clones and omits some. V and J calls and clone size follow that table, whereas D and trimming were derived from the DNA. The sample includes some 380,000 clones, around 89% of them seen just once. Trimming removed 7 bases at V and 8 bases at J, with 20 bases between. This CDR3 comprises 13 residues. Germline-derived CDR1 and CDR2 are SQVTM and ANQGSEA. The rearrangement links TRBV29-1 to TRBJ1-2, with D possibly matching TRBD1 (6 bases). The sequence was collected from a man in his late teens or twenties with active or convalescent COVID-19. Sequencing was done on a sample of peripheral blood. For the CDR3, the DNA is TGCAGCGCTATACCTGGTGAGGGGGAAGGCTACACCTTC. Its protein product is CSAIPGEGEGYTF.